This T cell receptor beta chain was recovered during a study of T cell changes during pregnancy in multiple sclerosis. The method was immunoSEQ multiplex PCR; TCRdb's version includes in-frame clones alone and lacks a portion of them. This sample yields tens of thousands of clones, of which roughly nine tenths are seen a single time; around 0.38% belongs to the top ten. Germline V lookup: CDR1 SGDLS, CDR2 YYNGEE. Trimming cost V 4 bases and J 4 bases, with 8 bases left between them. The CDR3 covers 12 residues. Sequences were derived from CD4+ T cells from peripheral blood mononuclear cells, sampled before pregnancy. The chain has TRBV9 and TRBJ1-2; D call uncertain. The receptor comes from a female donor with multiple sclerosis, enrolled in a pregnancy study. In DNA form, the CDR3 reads TGTGCCAGCAGCCCGTTGAGCTATGGCTACACCTTC. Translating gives CASSPLSYGYTF. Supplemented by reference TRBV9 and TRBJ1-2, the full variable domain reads DSGVTQTPKHLITATGQRVTLRCSPRSGDLSVYWYQQSLDQGLQFLIQYYNGEERAKGNILERFSAQQFPDLHSELNLSSLELGDSALYFCASSPLSYGYTFGSGTRLTVV.